These T cell receptor beta chains were read from a single sample in a study of regulatory T cells in long-lasting Graves disease. TCRdb ran MiXCR on the multiplex PCR reads and lists one entry per CDR3 protein. The sample carries hundreds of thousands of distinct CDR3 sequences, less than 20% recorded once. The sample also formed part of further work on T cells in Graves' hyperthyroidism and ophthalmopathy.

Sample: peripheral blood mononuclear cells (PBMCs), taken at new diagnosis, from a patient treated with antithyroid drugs. Every receptor here comes from a woman in her 30s with Graves disease. The CDR3 runs from the conserved cysteine through the conserved F or W. Each record gives: D gene, J gene, V gene, clone size, CDR3 protein, CDR3 DNA. D genes are given only for firm matches. The size of a clone is reported for some rows only, either as once, few or many, or as a class for expanded clones.

- TRBJ1-1 TRBV10-3 - CAITLTGENTEAFF TGTGCCATCACCTTGACAGGTGAGAACACTGAAGCTTTCTTT
- TRBJ1-2 TRBV5-1 few CASSLAPDPTYGYTF TGCGCCAGCAGCCTGGCCCCAGATCCAACCTATGGCTACACCTTC
TRBD2 TRBJ2-1 TRBV28 many CASVFMGLAGASAHEQFF TGTGCCAGCGTCTTCATGGGACTAGCGGGAGCCTCGGCCCATGAGCAGTTCTTC
- TRBJ2-7 TRBV27 - CASSLSKGGISYEQYF TGTGCCAGCAGTTTATCGAAGGGAGGAATCTCCTACGAGCAGTACTTC
- TRBJ1-1 TRBV5-1 - CASSLMPGTGEAFF TGCGCCAGCAGCTTGATGCCGGGGACGGGTGAAGCTTTCTTT
- TRBJ2-7 TRBV28 many CASTAAWDKPYEQYF TGTGCCAGCACCGCCGCCTGGGACAAGCCCTACGAGCAGTACTTC
TRBD1 TRBJ1-2 TRBV6-2/TRBV6-3 few CASSYRDRLGYTF TGTGCCAGCAGTTACCGGGACAGGTTGGGCTACACCTTC
- TRBJ2-4 TRBV20-1 few CSAEGPAKNIQYF TGCAGTGCTGAGGGACCAGCCAAAAACATTCAGTACTTC
- TRBJ1-6 TRBV6-1 - CASSGMGDSPLHF TGTGCCAGCAGTGGAATGGGGGATTCACCCCTCCACTTT
TRBD1 TRBJ1-1 TRBV27 many CASSPNRGLGGTEAFF TGTGCCAGCAGTCCCAACAGGGGGCTTGGGGGCACTGAAGCTTTCTTT
- TRBJ2-6 TRBV19 - CASSIDGRPYSGANVLTF TGTGCCAGTAGTATAGATGGGAGACCCTACTCTGGGGCCAACGTCCTGACTTTC
TRBD1 TRBJ2-5 TRBV29-1 few CSVRPTTGARETQYF TGCAGCGTAAGGCCAACGACAGGGGCCCGGGAGACCCAGTACTTC